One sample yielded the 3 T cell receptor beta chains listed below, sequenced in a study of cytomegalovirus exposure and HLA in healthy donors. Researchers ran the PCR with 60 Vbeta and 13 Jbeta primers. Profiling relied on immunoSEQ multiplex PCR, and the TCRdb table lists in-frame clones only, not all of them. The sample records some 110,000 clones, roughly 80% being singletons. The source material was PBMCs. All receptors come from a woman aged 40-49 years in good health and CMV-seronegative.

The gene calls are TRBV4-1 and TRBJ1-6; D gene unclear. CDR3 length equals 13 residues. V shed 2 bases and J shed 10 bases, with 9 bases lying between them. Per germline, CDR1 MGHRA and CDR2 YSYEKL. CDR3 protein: CASSQLTESPLHF. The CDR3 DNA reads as TGCGCCAGCAGCCAATTGACTGAATCACCCCTCCACTTT.

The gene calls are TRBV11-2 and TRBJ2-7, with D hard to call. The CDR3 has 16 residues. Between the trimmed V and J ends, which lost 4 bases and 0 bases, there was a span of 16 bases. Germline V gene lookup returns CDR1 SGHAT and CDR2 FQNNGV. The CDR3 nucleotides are TGTGCCAGCAGCTCCAATTTTCGACTGAGCTCCTACGAGCAGTACTTC. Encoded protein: CASSSNFRLSSYEQYF.

Written as DNA, the CDR3 is TGTGCCAGCAGCACGCACCCAGGCACAGATACGCAGTATTTT. Translation: CASSTHPGTDTQYF. V and J are TRBV9 and TRBJ2-3; D is undetermined. The germline CDR1 and CDR2 sequences are SGDLS and YYNGEE. This CDR3 region has 14 residues. The V end was cut by 4 bases, the J end by 1 base, with 10 bases between.